What follows are 26 T cell receptor beta chains derived from one specimen sequenced in a study of shared clonotypes between healthy human individuals. Some clones are missing from TCRdb's copy, which holds only in-frame ones; the method was immunoSEQ multiplex PCR. The sample shows 2.3 million or so clones, 93% of them seen only once. Sequencing used naive CD4+ T cells from PBMCs. As for subset: CD45RA+ positively selected. The receptors were sampled from a man aged 18 to 30 in good health. Some clones in this sample may be carry-over from other donors' samples.

The genes are TRBV7-9 and TRBJ2-3, with TRBD2 as a possible D gene (6 bases). This CDR3 is built from 15 residues. Germline V gene sequence: CDR1 SEHNR, CDR2 FQNEAQ (reference sequence). Trimming shortened V by 3 bases and J by 2 bases, and 12 bases separated the two germline ends. The CDR3 sequence: CASSFVGLLTDTQYF. The CDR3 DNA reads TGTGCCAGCAGCTTTGTGGGACTTCTCACAGATACGCAGTATTTT.

In this sample, this clone turned up once. The V gene is TRBV19, the J gene TRBJ2-1; 9 bases agree with TRBD1. Germline V gene lookup returns CDR1 LNHDA and CDR2 SQIVND (reference sequence). The junction had 7 bases not matched to a gene; V was cut back by 4 bases and J by 6 bases. The CDR3 extends over 15 amino acids. DNA of the CDR3: TGTGCCAGTAGTACAAGGACAGGGGTGGGCAATGAGCAGTTCTTC. This gives the protein CASSTRTGVGNEQFF.

V and J are TRBV4-2 and TRBJ2-1; 16 nucleotides line up with TRBD2. With V trimmed by 3 bases and J by 9 bases, 11 bases remained unmatched. Germline lookup yields CDR1 LGHNA and CDR2 YNFKEQ. This CDR3 is 18 amino acids long. CDR3: CASSHEGGLAGGLGEQFF. The CDR3 DNA reads TGTGCCAGCAGCCATGAGGGGGGACTAGCGGGAGGGCTTGGTGAGCAGTTCTTC.

V and J are TRBV19 and TRBJ2-3; no clear D gene. V shed 7 bases and J shed 1 base, with 9 bases lying between them. From germline, CDR1 is LNHDA and CDR2 SQIVND (reference sequence). The CDR3 is 13 residues long. CDR3 sequence: CASTPQGTDTQYF. DNA of the CDR3: TGTGCCAGTACCCCGCAGGGCACAGATACGCAGTATTTT.

The rearrangement uses TRBV9 and TRBJ2-3; TRBD2 matches at 11 bases. V lost 4 bases to trimming and J lost 8 bases; unmatched junction nucleotides: 12. Germline CDR1 SGDLS, CDR2 YYNGEE. The CDR3 is 16 amino acids. The CDR3 sequence: CASSPLGLAGTATQYF. CDR3 bases: TGTGCCAGCAGCCCCCTTGGACTAGCGGGTACGGCTACGCAGTATTTT.

The chain combines TRBV28 with TRBJ2-3; D is possibly TRBD1 (6 bases). The CDR3 totals 14 residues. Germline loops: CDR1 MDHEN, CDR2 SYDVKM. V was trimmed by 4 bases and J by 0 bases, leaving 8 bases between them. CDR3 nucleotides: TGTGCCAGCAGTTCCACAGGGAGCACAGATACGCAGTATTTT. It encodes CASSSTGSTDTQYF.

The V and J genes are TRBV6-6 and TRBJ2-2, with D perhaps given as TRBD1 or TRBD2 (7 bases each). With 8 bases removed from V and 6 bases from J, the gap between germline ends came to 13 bases. In germline, CDR1 is MNHNY, CDR2 SVGAGI (reference sequence). The CDR3 is made up of 13 amino acids. In DNA form, the CDR3 reads TGTGCCAGCGCCTCAGGGGGGGCCGGGGAGCTGTTTTTT. Its translation: CASASGGAGELFF.

The gene calls are TRBV7-3 and TRBJ2-2; TRBD2 matches at 9 bases. V dropped 5 bases and J dropped 7; count of bases not matched to a gene: 17. The CDR3 has 18 residues. CDR1 is SGHTA and CDR2 is FQGTGA in the germline V gene. CDR3 residues: CASSPEAGGPRRHGELFF. Here the CDR3 DNA reads TGTGCCAGCAGCCCAGAGGCGGGAGGGCCAAGGAGACACGGGGAGCTGTTTTTT. The complete variable domain, with remaining parts taken from reference TRBV7-3 and TRBJ2-2, reads GAGVSQTPSNKVTEKGKYVELRCDPISGHTALYWYRQSLGQGPEFLIYFQGTGAADDSGLPNDRFFAVRPEGSVSTLKIQRTERGDSAVYLCASSPEAGGPRRHGELFFGEGSRLTVL.

This chain links TRBV19 with TRBJ1-4; D is undetermined. The CDR3 is 15 amino acids. Germline lookup yields CDR1 LNHDA and CDR2 SQIVND (reference sequence). The germline V and J ends were trimmed by 4 bases and 8 bases, with 17 bases remaining between them. In DNA, the CDR3 is TGTGCCAGTAGTACCTTTCGGCGAGAGGGAGAAAAACTGTTTTTT. Encoded protein: CASSTFRREGEKLFF.

The V call is TRBV28, the J call TRBJ1-2; perhaps TRBD1 as D (5 bases). This CDR3 region has 15 residues. Trimming took off 1 base at V and 10 bases at J, with 19 bases between the two ends. Germline V gene lookup returns CDR1 MDHEN and CDR2 SYDVKM. The chain's CDR3 is CASSLSGRGWGSYTF. CDR3 bases: TGTGCCAGCAGTTTATCCGGTAGAGGGTGGGGCTCCTACACCTTC.

V and J are TRBV5-1 and TRBJ2-1; 8 bases line up with TRBD2. This CDR3 region has 15 residues. Germline-derived CDR1 and CDR2 are SGHRS and YFSETQ. Trimming cost V 0 bases and J 6 bases; bases outside gene matches: 5. The CDR3 spells CASSLGLAMGNEQFF. The CDR3 DNA is TGCGCCAGCAGCTTGGGACTAGCGATGGGCAATGAGCAGTTCTTC.

The gene calls are TRBV7-3 and TRBJ2-1, with D maybe TRBD1 (5 bases). This CDR3 is built from 12 residues. With 5 bases removed from V and 7 bases from J, the gap between germline ends came to 9 bases. Germline V lookup: CDR1 SGHTA, CDR2 FQGTGA. The DNA for the CDR3 is TGTGCCAGCAGCGAGCAGGGAAATGAGCAGTTCTTC. Residues: CASSEQGNEQFF.

This chain uses TRBV27 with TRBJ1-1; TRBD1 agrees at 8 bases. In germline, CDR1 is MNHEY, CDR2 SMNVEV (reference sequence). The CDR3 covers 15 residues. V shed 2 bases and J 4 bases; nucleotides not matched to a gene: 6. For the CDR3, the DNA is TGTGCCAGCAGTTTAAGTCAGGGGGCCGGCACTGAAGCTTTCTTT. Translating gives CASSLSQGAGTEAFF.

The V call is TRBV14, the J call TRBJ2-7; D not resolved. The germline V gene encodes CDR1 SGHDN and CDR2 FVKESK. The CDR3 length is 12 residues. The V gene lost 4 bases and the J gene lost 7 bases, with 11 bases spanning the gap. Here the CDR3 DNA reads TGTGCCAGCAGCCTCGCCCCCCGGGAGCAGTACTTC. It codes for CASSLAPREQYF.

The J gene is TRBJ2-1, the V gene TRBV19, with 8 bases matching TRBD2. The ends lost 4 bases at V and 4 bases at J; junction bases unmatched: 9. The CDR3 contains 16 residues. Germline V CDR1 and CDR2: LNHDA, SQIVND (reference sequence). The CDR3, as DNA: TGTGCCAGTAGTACCCGACTAGCGACTACTTACAATGAGCAGTTCTTC. Translation: CASSTRLATTYNEQFF.

V and J are TRBV11-1 and TRBJ1-3; D gene unclear. This CDR3 has 15 amino acids. The germline V gene encodes CDR1 SGHAT and CDR2 FQDESV (reference sequence). With 1 base removed from V and 4 bases from J, the gap between germline ends came to 11 bases. The CDR3 is CASSLEGLVGNTIYF. The CDR3 DNA reads TGTGCCAGCAGCTTAGAGGGTCTCGTCGGAAACACCATATATTTT.

The chain combines TRBV28 with TRBJ1-2; the D is unclear. The CDR3 loop spans 13 amino acids. Trimming left V 6 bases short and J 2 bases short, with 10 bases between. Germline CDR1 is MDHEN and CDR2 is SYDVKM. The CDR3 spells CASSGTENYGYTF. CDR3 bases: TGTGCCAGCAGCGGAACAGAGAACTATGGCTACACCTTC.

The rearrangement joins TRBV2 to TRBJ2-1; 7 bases agree with TRBD1. This CDR3 contains 11 residues. The V gene end was trimmed by 8 bases and the J gene end by 10 bases; junction bases not matched to a gene: 5. Germline V gene data show CDR1 as SNHLY and CDR2 as FYNNEI. The DNA of the CDR3 is TGTGCCAGCCGAGGGGGCGGCGAGCAGTTCTTC. This translates into CASRGGGEQFF.

Of note for this clone: This sample includes further DNA sequences coding for the same CDR3. The V gene is TRBV2, the J gene TRBJ2-7; D is undetermined. This CDR3 has 12 residues. Germline CDR1 and CDR2: SNHLY and FYNNEI. V gave up 5 bases and J gave up 2 bases, with 7 bases separating them. The chain's CDR3 is CASSPTPYEQYF. The CDR3 DNA follows: TGTGCCAGCAGTCCGACCCCCTACGAGCAGTACTTC.

The gene calls are TRBV27 and TRBJ1-2; D gene unclear. Trimming left V 8 bases short and J 8 bases short, with 15 bases between. CDR1 and CDR2 from the germline V gene are MNHEY and SMNVEV (reference sequence). The length of the CDR3 is 12 residues. The CDR3, as DNA: TGTGCCAGCGAACCCCCGATGCACGGCTACACCTTC. This translates into CASEPPMHGYTF.

The chain couples TRBV10-3 to TRBJ2-1; 12 bases are a match to TRBD2. CDR1 is ENHRY, CDR2 SYGVKD, per germline. V shed 10 bases and J 8 bases; nucleotides not matched to a gene: 6. CDR3 length: 13 residues. CDR3 amino acids: CARSSGRADEQFF. The DNA for the CDR3 is TGTGCCAGATCTAGCGGGAGGGCGGATGAGCAGTTCTTC.

The V and J genes are TRBV30 and TRBJ1-3; the D is unclear. Trimming removed 1 base from V and 4 bases from J, with 11 bases in between. CDR1 and CDR2 from the germline V gene are GTSNPN and SVGIG (reference sequence). CDR3 length: 14 amino acids. CDR3 sequence: CAWSASLKGNTIYF. The DNA of the CDR3 is TGTGCCTGGAGTGCCTCATTGAAAGGAAACACCATATATTTT. Looking up the rest from reference TRBV30 and TRBJ1-3 gives the full variable domain: SQTIHQWPATLVQPVGSPLSLECTVEGTSNPNLYWYRQAAGRGLQLLFYSVGIGQISSEVPQNLSASRPQDRQFILSSKKLLLSDSGFYLCAWSASLKGNTIYFGEGSWLTVV.

The V gene is TRBV5-6, the J gene TRBJ1-1; D may be TRBD1 (6 bases). V was trimmed by 4 bases and J by 8 bases, leaving 21 bases between them. In germline, CDR1 is SGHDT, CDR2 YYEEEE. The CDR3 contains 15 residues. The CDR3 DNA follows: TGTGCCAGCAGCCCTCTAGCCAGGGGCGCAAGGGAAGCTTTCTTT. Protein product: CASSPLARGAREAFF.

The rearrangement links TRBV6-5 to TRBJ2-5, with TRBD1 matching over 10 bases. Germline CDR1 reads MNHEY; CDR2 reads SVGAGI. Germline trimming cut 0 bases from V and 4 bases from J; bases unmatched to any gene: 5. The CDR3 has 16 amino acids. The CDR3 is CASSYSQRTGGETQYF. For the CDR3, the DNA is TGTGCCAGCAGTTACTCGCAAAGGACAGGGGGAGAGACCCAGTACTTC.

This clone was recorded once. The chain joins TRBV2 to TRBJ2-7, with 8 bases matching TRBD1. The CDR3 spans 14 residues. The ends lost 7 bases at V and 2 bases at J; junction bases unmatched: 7. CDR1 and CDR2 (germline): SNHLY, FYNNEI. The chain's CDR3 is CASTGTGRAYEQYF. The CDR3 coding sequence is TGTGCCAGCACCGGGACAGGTAGGGCCTACGAGCAGTACTTC.

The chain has TRBV6-1 and TRBJ2-1, with 9 bases matching TRBD2. The V gene's germline CDR1 is MNHNS and CDR2 SASEGT. The ends lost 3 bases at V and 3 bases at J; junction bases unmatched: 3. CDR3 length equals 15 residues. CDR3 nucleotides: TGTGCCAGCAGTGAGGGACTAGCTCGCTACAATGAGCAGTTCTTC. Encoded protein: CASSEGLARYNEQFF.